These 29 T cell receptor beta chains share one sample of origin, sequenced in a study of OX40 agonist ivuxolimab in advanced cancers. The method was immunoSEQ multiplex PCR; TCRdb's version includes in-frame clones alone and lacks a portion of them. The sample lists about 66,000 clones; roughly 85% were seen once. This material consisted of CD4+ or CD8+ T cells sorted from blood, taken in a trial of the OX40 agonist ivuxolimab. Receptor source: an adult with an advanced solid tumor such as melanoma, head and neck, liver or kidney cancer.

This chain connects TRBV29-1 to TRBJ2-1; TRBD2 matches 9 bases. CDR1 and CDR2 (germline): SQVTM, ANQGSEA. Unmatched junction bases numbered 27, after V lost 3 bases and J lost 3 bases. The CDR3 has 22 amino acids. The CDR3 nucleotides are TGCAGCGTTGATGACGGCAGAGGGGTAGCGGGAGAGCCTAGGGGTAGCTACAATGAGCAGTTCTTC. Translated: CSVDDGRGVAGEPRGSYNEQFF.

This chain joins TRBV2 and TRBJ1-5, with a possible D match to TRBD1 (5 bases). This CDR3 comprises 14 residues. Looked up from germline, CDR1 is SNHLY and CDR2 is FYNNEI. Trimming shortened V by 5 bases and J by 2 bases, and 10 bases separated the two germline ends. The CDR3 loop is CASSFRDGNQPQHF. The CDR3 nucleotides read TGTGCCAGCAGTTTCCGGGACGGCAATCAGCCCCAGCATTTT. Full variable domain (missing parts from reference TRBV2 and TRBJ1-5): EPEVTQTPSHQVTQMGQEVILRCVPISNHLYFYWYRQILGQKVEFLVSFYNNEISEKSEIFDDQFSVERPDGSNFTLKIRSTKLEDSAMYFCASSFRDGNQPQHFGDGTRLSIL.

This clone was found a few times. This chain connects TRBV4-2 to TRBJ2-3; no clear D. Germline values: CDR1 LGHNA, CDR2 YNFKEQ. This CDR3 has 16 amino acids. Trimming pared 1 base from V and 0 bases from J, leaving 11 bases between. Here the CDR3 reads CASSQGEARSTDTQYF. The CDR3, as DNA: TGTGCCAGCAGCCAAGGAGAGGCCCGAAGCACAGATACGCAGTATTTT.

The chain carries TRBV19 and TRBJ2-3; D unresolved. The CDR3 consists of 15 residues. The germline V gene encodes CDR1 LNHDA and CDR2 SQIVND (reference sequence). The germline V and J ends were trimmed by 7 bases and 4 bases, with 18 bases remaining between them. DNA for the CDR3: TGTGCCAGTAACGATTACCCCTCGGCGGCAGATACGCAGTATTTT. It translates to CASNDYPSAADTQYF.

This clone was detected a few times. The chain links TRBV10-3 to TRBJ1-3; tentatively, D is TRBD1 (6 bases). The germline V gene has CDR1 ENHRY and CDR2 SYGVKD. This CDR3 region has 11 residues. V was shortened by 7 bases and J by 8 bases, with 9 bases between the two germline ends. The CDR3 DNA is TGTGCCATCATGTCAGGGGACACCATATATTTT. This codes for CAIMSGDTIYF.

The chain employs TRBV13 and TRBJ2-1; 7 positions match TRBD1. Per the germline V gene, CDR1 is PRHDT and CDR2 is FYEKMQ (reference sequence). The ends lost 5 bases at V and 6 bases at J; junction bases unmatched: 16. The CDR3 sequence is 17 residues long. Here the CDR3 reads CASSPRTGLRTGNEQFF. CDR3 in DNA: TGTGCCAGCAGCCCTCGGACAGGTCTTAGGACAGGCAATGAGCAGTTCTTC.

V and J are TRBV19 and TRBJ2-5; 9 positions agree with TRBD1. The V gene's germline CDR1 is LNHDA and CDR2 SQIVND (reference sequence). The CDR3 has 16 amino acids. After removal of 3 bases from V and 6 bases from J, the junction contained 11 bases not matched to a gene. DNA for the CDR3: TGTGCCAGTAGTATGGGGGTACAGGGGGCCGTCAAGACCCAGTACTTC. Translated: CASSMGVQGAVKTQYF.

V is TRBV9 and J is TRBJ2-3; 9 bases are a match to TRBD2. The CDR3 contains 15 residues. Germline values: CDR1 SGDLS, CDR2 YYNGEE. J lost 6 bases, V lost 3 bases, and 8 bases had no gene match. The CDR3 spells CASSESSGGQDTQYF. The CDR3 coding sequence is TGTGCCAGCAGCGAGAGTAGCGGGGGACAGGATACGCAGTATTTT.

The chain couples TRBV6-5 to TRBJ1-1; D might be TRBD1 (6 bases). V was cut by 6 bases and J by 3 bases, with 17 bases left in between. This CDR3 is built from 15 residues. Germline V gives CDR1 MNHEY, CDR2 SVGAGI. CDR3 region: CASRGAGAGDTEAFF. CDR3 nucleotides: TGTGCCAGCAGGGGGGCGGGGGCAGGGGACACTGAAGCTTTCTTT.

The chain carries TRBV18 and TRBJ1-1; 7 bases match TRBD1. Germline V CDR1 and CDR2: KGHSH, LQKENI. Losses at the gene ends were 4 bases for V and 2 bases for J; bases not matched to a gene: 7. The CDR3 is 15 amino acids. DNA for the CDR3: TGTGCCAGCTCACTGGGACGACAGGGCAACACTGAAGCTTTCTTT. Translated: CASSLGRQGNTEAFF.

In its sample, this clone was seen a few times. The chain links TRBV15 to TRBJ1-5; D ambiguous. The V and J ends lost 2 bases and 2 bases respectively, with 10 bases between them. CDR1 is LNHNV, CDR2 YYDKDF, per germline (reference sequence). This CDR3 is built from 15 residues. The CDR3 sequence is CATSRKGLGNQPQHF. CDR3 in DNA: TGTGCCACCAGCAGAAAGGGATTAGGCAATCAGCCCCAGCATTTT.

This clone has just a few counts. The chain links TRBV28 to TRBJ2-2; no clear D. V was pared by 5 bases and J by 1 base, with 8 bases between. CDR1 and CDR2 from the germline V gene are MDHEN and SYDVKM. The CDR3 loop spans 14 amino acids. CDR3 sequence: CASSPIRNTGELFF. The CDR3 region has the DNA TGTGCCAGCAGTCCTATAAGGAACACCGGGGAGCTGTTTTTT.

This chain connects TRBV7-9 to TRBJ2-6; D unclear. Germline-derived CDR1 and CDR2 are SEHNR and FQNEAQ (reference sequence). The CDR3 covers 14 residues. Trimming cost V 5 bases and J 0 bases, with 5 bases left between them. CDR3 protein: CASSQDSGANVLTF. The CDR3 DNA follows: TGTGCCAGCAGCCAGGACTCTGGGGCCAACGTCCTGACTTTC.

This chain uses TRBV6-5 with TRBJ2-7; unclear D gene. The CDR3 sequence is 14 residues long. Germline lookup yields CDR1 MNHEY and CDR2 SVGAGI. Trimming pared 5 bases from V and 2 bases from J, leaving 13 bases between. CDR3 coding DNA: TGTGCCAGCAGTGACCGGGTCTCTACCTACGAGCAGTACTTC. Its protein is CASSDRVSTYEQYF.

The rearrangement uses TRBV5-1 and TRBJ1-4; 8 bases map to TRBD1. Trimming removed 1 base from V and 4 bases from J; junction bases left unmatched: 6. Germline-derived CDR1 and CDR2 are SGHRS and YFSETQ. CDR3 length: 16 residues. The CDR3 sequence: CASSLPGDRINEKLFF. CDR3 in DNA: TGCGCCAGCAGCTTGCCGGGGGACAGGATTAATGAAAAACTGTTTTTT.

The V and J genes are TRBV28 and TRBJ1-5; perhaps TRBD1 as D (6 bases). Trimming took 3 bases from V and 2 from J, leaving 11 bases between them. The CDR3 is 15 amino acids. The germline CDR1 and CDR2 sequences are MDHEN and SYDVKM. In DNA, the CDR3 is TGTGCCAGCAGTTTGCGGGGGCTGGGCAATCAGCCCCAGCATTTT. It is translated as CASSLRGLGNQPQHF.

In its sample, this clone was seen once. The rearrangement joins TRBV18 to TRBJ1-4; D gene ambiguous. The CDR3 is 15 amino acids. Germline V gene data show CDR1 as KGHSH and CDR2 as LQKENI. Trimming pared 2 bases from V and 7 bases from J, leaving 14 bases between. The CDR3 region has the DNA TGTGCCAGCTCACCAGCGCTTTCGGGAGTTGAAAAACTGTTTTTT. This sequence encodes CASSPALSGVEKLFF.

This sequence joins TRBV11-2 and TRBJ2-2, with TRBD1 matching over 7 bases. CDR1 SGHAT and CDR2 FQNNGV come from the germline V gene. This CDR3 is built from 16 residues. The V and J ends lost 5 bases and 3 bases, in that order; junction bases with no gene match: 9. The chain's CDR3 is CASSPGTVSYTGELFF. CDR3 nucleotides: TGTGCCAGCAGCCCGGGGACAGTGAGTTACACCGGGGAGCTGTTTTTT.

This chain connects TRBV6-6 to TRBJ2-7, with TRBD1 matching 8 bases. After removal of 6 bases from V and 0 bases from J, the junction contained 7 bases not matched to a gene. The V gene's germline CDR1 is MNHNY and CDR2 SVGAGI (reference sequence). The length of the CDR3 is 15 residues. The CDR3 DNA reads TGTGCCAGCAGCCCCGGGACAGGCTTCTCCTACGAGCAGTACGTC. This encodes CASSPGTGFSYEQYV.

The chain recombines TRBV21-1 with TRBJ2-7; TRBD1 is the table's D call, not checked against the DNA. TRBV21-1 is recorded as a pseudogene. The CDR3 consists of 14 residues. The CDR3 protein is CASSQTESSYEQYV. In nucleotides, the CDR3 is TGTGCCAGCAGCCAGACAGAGAGCTCCTACGAGCAGTACGTC.

The chain carries TRBV7-9 and TRBJ2-7; 10 bases match TRBD2. The V gene's germline CDR1 is SEHNR and CDR2 FQNEAQ (reference sequence). The CDR3 extends over 15 amino acids. The V and J ends lost 5 bases and 2 bases, in that order; junction bases with no gene match: 6. The CDR3 nucleotides are TGTGCCAGCAGCACCAGGACTAGCGGTACCTACGAGCAGTACTTC. Translating gives CASSTRTSGTYEQYF.

This sequence joins TRBV15 and TRBJ2-1, with 9 positions matching TRBD1. CDR1 and CDR2 (germline): LNHNV, YYDKDF (reference sequence). CDR3 size: 16 residues. Trimming cost V 1 base and J 4 bases; bases outside gene matches: 5. CDR3 in amino acids: CATSRAGTGHYNEQFF. The CDR3 DNA reads TGTGCCACCAGCAGAGCGGGGACAGGGCATTACAATGAGCAGTTCTTC.

The gene calls are TRBV28 and TRBJ1-1; D unclear. Trimming took off 3 bases at V and 6 bases at J, with 11 bases between the two ends. CDR1 and CDR2 (germline): MDHEN, SYDVKM. This CDR3 contains 13 residues. The CDR3 nucleotides are TGTGCCAGCAGTTTTAGAAGGGAAGCTGAAGCTTTCTTT. It encodes CASSFRREAEAFF.

This clone was seen only once. This chain connects TRBV2 to TRBJ2-1; D remains unclear. Germline assignment: CDR1 SNHLY and CDR2 FYNNEI. V lost 7 bases, J lost 8 bases, and 12 bases lay in between. The CDR3 loop spans 12 amino acids. CDR3 nucleotide sequence: TGTGCCAGCAAGTTCTGGGAAGATGAGCAGTTCTTC. This sequence encodes CASKFWEDEQFF.

Turning to this clone: Other DNA variants within this sample encode the same CDR3. The V and J genes are TRBV20-1 and TRBJ1-1, with no clear D. The CDR3 extends over 10 amino acids. V lost 3 bases and J 8 bases, leaving 7 bases between the germline ends. The germline V gene has CDR1 DFQATT and CDR2 SNEGSKA (reference sequence). The CDR3 loop is CSARDGEAFF. The CDR3 DNA reads TGCAGTGCTAGGGACGGCGAAGCTTTCTTT.

The rearrangement joins TRBV10-3 to TRBJ2-5; D remains unclear. This CDR3 is 14 amino acids long. CDR1 and CDR2 from the germline V gene are ENHRY and SYGVKD. The V end was cut by 3 bases, the J end by 5 bases, with 13 bases between. The CDR3 sequence is CAISEDQLLETQYF. CDR3 nucleotides: TGTGCCATCAGTGAAGACCAGTTGCTGGAGACCCAGTACTTC.

This clone came up once. The chain couples TRBV6-5 to TRBJ2-5; 7 bases line up with TRBD1. V gave up 7 bases and J gave up 0 bases; unmatched junction bases: 5. Germline V gives CDR1 MNHEY, CDR2 SVGAGI. The CDR3 is 14 residues long. The CDR3 bases are TGTGCCAGCACTCGGGACAGATACCAAGAGACCCAGTACTTC. It is translated as CASTRDRYQETQYF.

V usage is TRBV11-2 and J usage is TRBJ2-7; no firm D call. CDR3 length: 12 amino acids. V was clipped by 2 bases and J by 5 bases, with 7 bases between them. The germline gives CDR1 SGHAT, CDR2 FQNNGV. Written as DNA, the CDR3 is TGTGCCAGCAGCTTAACGATACACGAGCAGTACTTC. This encodes CASSLTIHEQYF.

This chain connects TRBV19 to TRBJ2-2; tentatively, D is TRBD1 (5 bases). This CDR3 contains 14 residues. The germline gives CDR1 LNHDA, CDR2 SQIVND (reference sequence). V lost 8 bases to trimming and J lost 2 bases, with 12 bases between them. CDR3 DNA: TGTGCCAGTGAAAAGGACATAAACACCGGGGAGCTGTTTTTT. It codes for CASEKDINTGELFF. Full variable domain (remainder filled in from reference TRBV19 and TRBJ2-2): DGGITQSPKYLFRKEGQNVTLSCEQNLNHDAMYWYRQDPGQGLRLIYYSQIVNDFQKGDIAEGYSVSREKKESFPLTVTSAQKNPTAFYLCASEKDINTGELFFGEGSRLTVL.